One T cell receptor beta chain is described in this entry. The participants were between about 18 and 95 years old and came from about two dozen US areas. Assignments of participants to cohorts depended upon their own reported clinical history. This record belongs to a study of blood T cell repertoires in COVID-19. V lost 5 bases and J 4 bases, leaving 7 bases between the germline ends. CDR1 MNHEY and CDR2 SVGAGI come from the germline V gene. This CDR3 contains 12 residues. Authors' analysis steps: Estimated nucleated cell counts came from reference gene primer amplification. Assay used: immunoSEQ multiplex PCR; TCRdb lists only in-frame clones, some missing. The V and J calls and clone size are taken from that table; D and trimming were inferred from the DNA. Of 210,000 or so clones in the sample, approximately 81% were seen once.

The specimen was PBMCs or T cells enriched from blood (not recorded which). This receptor was identified in a woman between 45 and 60 years old with acute COVID-19. The chain employs TRBV6-5 and TRBJ2-3, with no clear D. CDR3 sequence: CASSPVADTQYF. As DNA, the CDR3 is TGTGCCAGCAGTCCGGTAGCAGATACGCAGTATTTT.